This entry features one T cell receptor beta chain sequence. Its antigen remains unknown. Trimming left V 5 bases short and J 5 bases short, with 19 bases between. The CDR3 length is 17 residues. In germline, CDR1 is MDHEN, CDR2 SYDVKM. Amplification used 52 TRBV primers and 13 TRBJ primers. TCRdb's table, derived via immunoSEQ multiplex PCR, lists solely in-frame clones and lacks some. The table has about 6,100 clones, around 89% seen once. Patients, 2 to 39 years old, had expanded memory T-cell proportions. This sample is drawn from a study of regulatory T cells. Study results and limitations: In CD3G deficiency, regulatory T cells had lower Shannon diversity than autologous conventional CD4+ and control regulatory cells. Regulatory T-cell repertoire restriction differed between patients, peaking in the two most autoimmune. Roughly tenfold fewer unique productive TRB reads came from patient Treg samples versus control samples.

The chain employs TRBV28 and TRBJ1-6; D is unclear. Material for sequencing was CD4+ Tregs sorted from blood. This TCR was recovered from a young adult with CD3G deficiency. The CDR3 protein is CASSPRPRRSHNSPLHF. CDR3 DNA: TGTGCCAGCAGTCCCCGCCCTCGCAGGAGCCATAATTCACCCCTCCACTTT. Based on the CDR3 plus reference TRBV28 and TRBJ1-6, the full variable domain is DVKVTQSSRYLVKRTGEKVFLECVQDMDHENMFWYRQDPGLGLRLIYFSYDVKMKEKGDIPEGYSVSREKKERFSLILESASTNQTSMYLCASSPRPRRSHNSPLHFGNGTRLTVT.